Below, 20 T cell receptor beta chains from the same sample are listed, as sequenced in a study of shared clonotypes between healthy human individuals. The protocol was immunoSEQ multiplex PCR, while the TCRdb copy is restricted to in-frame clones and leaves out a portion. The sample lists 550,000 to 850,000 clones, roughly 72% occurring once. Specimen: memory CD4+ T cells sorted from blood. Subset indicated: CD45RA-negative fraction. The receptors stem from a young woman in good health.

The chain combines TRBV28 with TRBJ1-2; D not resolved. The CDR3 extends over 11 amino acids. The germline V gene has CDR1 MDHEN and CDR2 SYDVKM. V lost 6 bases, J lost 8 bases, and 10 bases lay in between. CDR3 nucleotide sequence: TGTGCCAGCAGCCGCCTTGGAGGCTACACCTTC. Translated: CASSRLGGYTF.

This clone was observed a single time. The V and J genes are TRBV5-6 and TRBJ2-7; D may correspond to TRBD1 or TRBD2 (5 bases each). Germline CDR1 and CDR2: SGHDT and YYEEEE. Trimming left V 0 bases short and J 8 bases short, with 30 bases between. The CDR3 contains 19 residues. The CDR3 region has the DNA TGTGCCAGCAGCTTGGGGGGTTACTCTTCCGGGGCCTCCAGAGAGAAGCAGTACTTC. This gives the protein CASSLGGYSSGASREKQYF.

The rearrangement uses TRBV19 and TRBJ1-1; TRBD1 matches 7 bases. The germline CDR1 and CDR2 sequences are LNHDA and SQIVND (reference sequence). The CDR3 sequence is 15 residues long. V shed 6 bases, J shed 0 bases, and the junction held 7 bases outside the gene matches. CDR3 sequence reads: CASSPRQGLNTEAFF. Here the CDR3 DNA reads TGTGCCAGTAGCCCCCGACAGGGTTTGAACACTGAAGCTTTCTTT.

The rearrangement uses TRBV5-8 and TRBJ2-3; D is unresolved. Trimming pared 0 bases from V and 5 bases from J, leaving 7 bases between. CDR1 is SGHTS, CDR2 YDEGEE, per germline. The CDR3 runs to 13 residues. The CDR3: CASSLAQIDTQYF. The DNA of the CDR3 is TGTGCCAGCAGCTTGGCCCAGATAGATACGCAGTATTTT.

This rearrangement joins TRBV10-3 to TRBJ1-1; D unresolved. The CDR3 contains 15 residues. V lost 0 bases to trimming and J lost 4 bases, with 12 bases between them. Germline-derived CDR1 and CDR2 are ENHRY and SYGVKD. The CDR3 is CAISESATGGTEAFF. Written as DNA, the CDR3 is TGTGCCATCAGTGAGTCAGCTACCGGAGGCACTGAAGCTTTCTTT.

The chain carries TRBV10-1 and TRBJ2-2; TRBD1 aligns across 7 bases. CDR1 and CDR2 from the germline V gene are WNHNN and SYGVQD (reference sequence). The CDR3 length is 14 residues. Trimming cost V 4 bases and J 4 bases; bases outside gene matches: 3. The CDR3 DNA sequence: TGCGCCAGCAGTGGGCAGGGGGTCACCGGGGAGCTGTTTTTT. It codes for CASSGQGVTGELFF.

Notes on this clone: This could be a read error, since a much larger clone is one nucleotide away. The sample has other DNA sequences that encode this CDR3 too. The chain uses TRBV28 and TRBJ1-1; D gene uncertain. This CDR3 spans 11 amino acids. Germline assignment: CDR1 MDHEN and CDR2 SYDVKM. V lost 6 bases and J lost 0, with 2 bases in between. DNA for the CDR3: TGTGCCAGCAGCATGAACACTGAAGCTTTCTTT. Protein sequence: CASSMNTEAFF. The full variable domain, completed using reference TRBV28 and TRBJ1-1, is DVKVTQSSRYLVKRTGEKVFLECVQDMDHENMFWYRQDPGLGLRLIYFSYDVKMKEKGDIPEGYSVSREKKERFSLILESASTNQTSMYLCASSMNTEAFFGQGTRLTVV.

The rearrangement joins TRBV10-1 to TRBJ2-2; the D gene is possibly TRBD2 (5 bases). The CDR3 runs 14 residues. Germline V lookup: CDR1 WNHNN, CDR2 SYGVQD (reference sequence). V was trimmed by 6 bases and J by 2 bases, leaving 10 bases between them. The CDR3, as DNA: TGCGCCAGCAGCTCCGGGAAAAACACCGGGGAGCTGTTTTTT. Translation: CASSSGKNTGELFF.

This chain uses TRBV15 with TRBJ2-1, with 13 bases matching TRBD2. J gave up 9 bases and V 2 bases, and 4 bases lay outside the gene matches. CDR1 and CDR2 from the germline V gene are LNHNV and YYDKDF (reference sequence). The length of the CDR3 is 15 residues. The CDR3, as DNA: TGTGCCACCAGCAGATTCAGGACTAGCGGGAGTGAGCAGTTCTTC. Protein product: CATSRFRTSGSEQFF.

The J gene is TRBJ2-3, the V gene TRBV27; D is ambiguous. Germline loops: CDR1 MNHEY, CDR2 SMNVEV (reference sequence). The CDR3 loop spans 16 amino acids. V lost 0 bases and J 3 bases, leaving 13 bases between the germline ends. CDR3 nucleotide sequence: TGTGCCAGCAGTTTATCGAAGGGCATAGTAACAGATACGCAGTATTTT. Protein: CASSLSKGIVTDTQYF.

CDR3 sequence (DNA): TGTGCCAGCAGCCCAAGGAAGAACACTGAAGCTTTCTTT. The encoded protein is CASSPRKNTEAFF. This chain joins TRBV7-6 and TRBJ1-1; no clear D gene. The CDR3 is 13 amino acids. V was clipped by 5 bases and J by 1 base, with 8 bases between them. The germline CDR1 and CDR2 sequences are SGHVS and FNYEAQ.

The chain links TRBV25-1 to TRBJ2-5; D gene ambiguous. This CDR3 contains 13 residues. Germline V gene data show CDR1 as MGHDK and CDR2 as SYGVNS. Trimming left V 4 bases short and J 4 bases short, with 10 bases between. The CDR3 is CASSGGSPETQYF. The DNA of the CDR3 is TGTGCCAGCAGTGGGGGTAGCCCAGAGACCCAGTACTTC.

The rearrangement links TRBV5-4 to TRBJ2-2; D assignment may be TRBD1 or TRBD2 (6 bases each). This CDR3 spans 15 amino acids. The ends were cut back, 0 bases at V and 6 bases at J, with 12 bases in the middle. Germline-derived CDR1 and CDR2 are SGHNT and YYREEE (reference sequence). DNA for the CDR3: TGTGCCAGCAGCTTGGAACGGGGGCAGGCCGGGGAGCTGTTTTTT. Translation: CASSLERGQAGELFF. Filled out from reference TRBV5-4 and TRBJ2-2, the complete variable domain reads ETGVTQSPTHLIKTRGQQVTLRCSSQSGHNTVSWYQQALGQGPQFIFQYYREEENGRGNFPPRFSGLQFPNYSSELNVNALELDDSALYLCASSLERGQAGELFFGEGSRLTVL.

J is TRBJ1-5 and V is TRBV9, with 9 bases matching TRBD1. The CDR3 is made up of 17 amino acids. J gave up 4 bases and V 0 bases, and 8 bases lay outside the gene matches. CDR1 is SGDLS, CDR2 YYNGEE, per germline. CDR3 protein: CASSVGSSGQGNQPQHF. The CDR3 region has the DNA TGTGCCAGCAGCGTAGGTTCTTCCGGACAGGGGAATCAGCCCCAGCATTTT.

The V call is TRBV11-2, the J call TRBJ2-7, with D possibly TRBD1 on 7 matching bases. V was trimmed by 4 bases and J by 7 bases, leaving 11 bases between them. Germline V gene data show CDR1 as SGHAT and CDR2 as FQNNGV. The CDR3 contains 12 residues. The chain's CDR3 is CASSSQGGEQYF. CDR3 bases: TGTGCCAGCAGCTCCCAGGGGGGAGAGCAGTACTTC.

V and J are TRBV29-1 and TRBJ1-1; 7 nucleotides line up with TRBD1. The V and J ends lost 3 bases and 10 bases, in that order; junction bases with no gene match: 8. Germline V gene lookup returns CDR1 SQVTM and CDR2 ANQGSEA. This CDR3 is built from 12 residues. The CDR3 protein is CSVEGAGTVAFF. DNA of the CDR3: TGCAGCGTTGAGGGGGCCGGGACAGTAGCTTTCTTT.

This clone was recorded at least ten times. The chain employs TRBV19 and TRBJ2-1; either TRBD1 or TRBD2 may fit D (5 bases each). This CDR3 is 15 amino acids long. The V and J ends lost 0 bases and 8 bases respectively, with 14 bases between them. CDR1 is LNHDA, CDR2 SQIVND, per germline (reference sequence). The DNA of the CDR3 is TGTGCCAGTAGTATAGAGGGGACGCAGGGCCATGAGCAGTTCTTC. Protein: CASSIEGTQGHEQFF.

The V gene is TRBV6-5, the J gene TRBJ2-2; 9 bases agree with TRBD1. The CDR3 loop spans 15 amino acids. Germline V lookup: CDR1 MNHEY, CDR2 SVGAGI. Losses at the gene ends were 5 bases for V and 6 bases for J; bases not matched to a gene: 7. CDR3 sequence: CASSQLQGAPGELFF. The CDR3 DNA sequence: TGTGCCAGCAGTCAACTACAGGGGGCCCCCGGGGAGCTGTTTTTT.

The chain recombines TRBV6-1 with TRBJ2-1; 10 nucleotides align to TRBD2. V trimming: 2 bases; J trimming: 2 bases; junction bases outside the gene matches: 6. Germline V gene data show CDR1 as MNHNS and CDR2 as SASEGT. This CDR3 has 17 amino acids. The CDR3 spells CASSEPILAGAYNEQFF. The DNA of the CDR3 is TGTGCCAGCAGTGAACCAATCCTAGCGGGGGCCTACAATGAGCAGTTCTTC.

V and J are TRBV1 and TRBJ2-1; TRBD2, the table's D call, lacks a check against the DNA. TRBV1 is marked as a pseudogene. The CDR3 contains 15 residues. This chain's CDR3 is CTSSLTSGRSNEQFF. CDR3 in DNA: TGCACCAGCAGCCTTACTAGCGGGCGGAGCAATGAGCAGTTCTTC.